This T cell receptor beta chain was obtained from a study of blood T cell repertoires in COVID-19. Study summary: Donors in the United States, Italy and Spain gave samples during acute or convalescent COVID-19. PBMCs, B-cell-depleted T cells, or T cells were the source of the cDNA or gDNA that made up the material.

Libraries were prepared by immunoSEQ multiplex PCR; TCRdb keeps only in-frame clonotypes and omits some of them. Of under 70,000 clones detected, around 84% appear once; the ten largest clones hold 10% to 15%. Trimming at V came to 2 bases and at J to 19 bases, leaving 11 bases not matched to a gene. The length of the CDR3 is 13 residues. CDR1 is SGHTS and CDR2 is YDEGEE in the germline V gene. The clonotype was recovered from an elderly woman with acute or convalescent COVID-19. The chain couples TRBV5-8 to TRBJ1-6; 8 nucleotides align to TRBD1. The sequenced material came from peripheral blood. The CDR3 loop is CASSLGQGPRGHF. The CDR3 nucleotides read TGTGCCAGCAGCTTAGGACAGGGTCCGCGGGGTCACTTT.